This TCR beta chain was retrieved from a study of blood T cell repertoires in COVID-19. Study-level background: The cDNA or gDNA used as material had been derived from T cells, B-cell-depleted T cells, or PBMCs.

V was clipped by 0 bases and J by 9 bases; unmatched bases: 4. The V gene's germline CDR1 is MNHEY and CDR2 SVGEGT. The CDR3 contains 15 residues. Libraries were prepared by immunoSEQ multiplex PCR; TCRdb keeps only in-frame clonotypes and omits some of them. The sample lists more than 55,000 clones, 65% to 85% occurring once. The sample taken for sequencing was peripheral blood. This chain links TRBV6-2 or TRBV6-3 with TRBJ2-2; 10 bases fit TRBD2. The receptor was derived from a woman in her fifties or sixties with active or convalescent COVID-19. The chain's CDR3 is CASSYSQGLARELFF. In DNA form, the CDR3 reads TGTGCCAGCAGTTACTCACAGGGACTAGCGCGGGAGCTGTTTTTT.